Presented here are 29 T cell receptor beta chains from one specimen sequenced in a study of CD8+ T cells in alopecia areata. Extracted RNA was reverse transcribed, and the resulting cDNA served as sequencing template. TCRdb keeps only in-frame clones here, not all; method: immunoSEQ multiplex PCR. The profile covers around 200,000 clones, with around 63% appearing a single time and about 1.5% taken by the ten largest. Sequenced material: CD4+ T cells sorted from blood, taken at week 0. The receptors derive from a human donor with alopecia areata.

The rearrangement joins TRBV7-3 to TRBJ2-3, with 8 bases fitting TRBD2. Germline V gene sequence: CDR1 SGHTA, CDR2 FQGTGA. V trimming: 3 bases; J trimming: 4 bases; junction bases outside the gene matches: 18. This CDR3 is built from 19 residues. CDR3 protein: CASSLKGSPGLVRADTQYF. The DNA for the CDR3 is TGTGCCAGCAGCTTGAAGGGGTCACCGGGACTAGTCAGGGCAGATACGCAGTATTTT. Filled out from reference TRBV7-3 and TRBJ2-3, the complete variable domain reads GAGVSQTPSNKVTEKGKYVELRCDPISGHTALYWYRQSLGQGPEFLIYFQGTGAADDSGLPNDRFFAVRPEGSVSTLKIQRTERGDSAVYLCASSLKGSPGLVRADTQYFGPGTRLTVL.

This rearrangement joins TRBV14 to TRBJ2-1; 9 nucleotides line up with TRBD2. Germline assignment: CDR1 SGHDN and CDR2 FVKESK. There are 16 residues in the CDR3. Unmatched junction bases numbered 14, after V lost 0 bases and J lost 14 bases. Here the CDR3 reads CASSQDRRGGALTKFF. The CDR3 region has the DNA TGTGCCAGCAGCCAAGATAGGCGCGGGGGGGCCCTTACCAAGTTCTTC.

Only one count was recorded for this clone. The genes are TRBV18 and TRBJ2-7; D gene ambiguous. From germline, CDR1 is KGHSH and CDR2 LQKENI. The CDR3 loop spans 13 amino acids. V lost 2 bases, J lost 0 bases, and 5 bases lay in between. The CDR3 loop is CASSPGNSYEQYF. The CDR3 region has the DNA TGTGCCAGCTCACCAGGGAACTCCTACGAGCAGTACTTC.

The sample holds a few counts of this clone. The chain couples TRBV4-3 to TRBJ2-3; possible D gene TRBD2, 6 bases. This CDR3 comprises 15 residues. Germline-derived CDR1 and CDR2 are LGHNA and YSLEER. V was trimmed by 1 base and J by 0 bases, leaving 8 bases between them. CDR3 bases: TGCGCCAGCAGCCAAGCCGGGACTAGCACAGATACGCAGTATTTT. It codes for CASSQAGTSTDTQYF.

This sequence joins TRBV30 and TRBJ1-2, with D tentatively TRBD1 (6 bases). The CDR3 runs 14 residues. Trimming took 4 bases from V and 4 from J, leaving 16 bases between them. Germline assignment: CDR1 GTSNPN and CDR2 SVGIG (reference sequence). This CDR3 is CAWTPRGPPYGYTF. In DNA, the CDR3 is TGTGCCTGGACCCCCAGGGGCCCTCCCTATGGCTACACCTTC.

The chain has TRBV2 and TRBJ1-2; D might be TRBD1 (5 bases). Trimming stripped 1 base from V and 8 bases from J, with 14 bases between. The CDR3 is 14 amino acids. Germline lookup yields CDR1 SNHLY and CDR2 FYNNEI. The CDR3 sequence is CASSEDWGTGGYTF. The DNA of the CDR3 is TGTGCCAGCAGTGAAGACTGGGGGACGGGCGGCTACACCTTC.

In this sample, this clone turned up a few times. The genes are TRBV5-6 and TRBJ2-4; 12 nucleotides align to TRBD2. The CDR3 extends over 15 amino acids. Looked up from germline, CDR1 is SGHDT and CDR2 is YYEEEE. The J segment lost 3 bases and the V segment lost 3 bases, leaving 1 base of the junction unmatched. This CDR3 is CASSSTSGGKNIQYF. In DNA form, the CDR3 reads TGTGCCAGCAGCTCGACTAGCGGGGGCAAAAACATTCAGTACTTC.

The CDR3 DNA reads TGTGCCAGCAGCCCCGGACAGTGGAACACTGAAGCTTTCTTT. It specifies CASSPGQWNTEAFF. This chain links TRBV7-9 with TRBJ1-1, with TRBD1 as a possible D gene (6 bases). The germline V gene has CDR1 SEHNR and CDR2 FQNEAQ (reference sequence). V lost 5 bases and J lost 1, with 11 bases in between. This CDR3 is built from 14 residues.

This clone has a handful of counts. The rearrangement links TRBV19 to TRBJ1-5; D is undetermined. The germline V and J ends were trimmed by 7 bases and 2 bases, with 15 bases remaining between them. CDR3 length: 15 amino acids. The germline gives CDR1 LNHDA, CDR2 SQIVND (reference sequence). CDR3 in DNA: TGTGCCAGTACCTTAGATCCGAATCGCAATCAGCCCCAGCATTTT. It is translated as CASTLDPNRNQPQHF.

The chain carries TRBV29-1 and TRBJ1-1; no definite D call. The CDR3 runs to 13 residues. Germline CDR1 reads SQVTM; CDR2 reads ANQGSEA. Trimming removed 7 bases at V and 1 base at J, with 13 bases between. CDR3 sequence: CSASGWENTEAFF. In DNA form, the CDR3 reads TGCAGCGCCTCTGGGTGGGAGAACACTGAAGCTTTCTTT.

CDR3 bases: TGTGCCTGGAACGGACAGGGGAGTTCCTACGAGCAGTACTTC. This translates into CAWNGQGSSYEQYF. The rearrangement links TRBV30 to TRBJ2-7; 9 nucleotides match TRBD1. Germline-derived CDR1 and CDR2 are GTSNPN and SVGIG (reference sequence). CDR3 length equals 14 residues. With 4 bases clipped from V and 1 base from J, the junction kept 5 bases outside the gene matches.

Here the CDR3 DNA reads TGCGCCAGCAAGGAGGGTACGCCAACAGATACGCAGTATTTT. Protein product: CASKEGTPTDTQYF. The chain combines TRBV5-1 with TRBJ2-3; tentatively, D is TRBD2 (6 bases). This CDR3 is 14 amino acids long. From germline, CDR1 is SGHRS and CDR2 YFSETQ. With 6 bases removed from V and 3 bases from J, the gap between germline ends came to 14 bases.

In this sample, this clone turned up once. The J gene is TRBJ1-5, the V gene TRBV16; no reliable D call. In germline, CDR1 is KGHSY, CDR2 FQNENV. The V end was cut by 0 bases, the J end by 0 bases, with 9 bases between. The CDR3 loop spans 16 amino acids. CDR3 sequence: CASSQSRVSSNQPQHF. In nucleotides, the CDR3 is TGTGCCAGCAGCCAATCAAGGGTTTCTAGCAATCAGCCCCAGCATTTT.

V gene TRBV29-1 combines with J gene TRBJ2-7; 7 bases are shared with TRBD1. Germline V gene data show CDR1 as SQVTM and CDR2 as ANQGSEA. V shed 4 bases, J shed 2 bases, and the junction held 5 bases outside the gene matches. This CDR3 spans 13 amino acids. For the CDR3, the DNA is TGCAGCGTTGGCGGACAGGTAACCTACGAGCAGTACTTC. Translated, it gives CSVGGQVTYEQYF.

The chain carries TRBV7-2 and TRBJ2-1, with 7 positions matching TRBD2. The CDR3 is 15 amino acids. Germline trimming cut 3 bases from V and 0 bases from J; bases unmatched to any gene: 2. Germline CDR1 SGHTA, CDR2 FQGNSA. CDR3 residues: CASSFSGTSYNEQFF. CDR3 bases: TGTGCCAGCAGCTTCAGCGGGACCTCCTACAATGAGCAGTTCTTC.

CDR3 DNA: TGTGCCAGCAGCCTCGTTGCAGATACGCAGTATTTT. It translates to CASSLVADTQYF. V gene TRBV2 combines with J gene TRBJ2-3; D call uncertain. Germline V gene data show CDR1 as SNHLY and CDR2 as FYNNEI. Trimming removed 6 bases from V and 4 bases from J, with 8 bases in between. The CDR3 is 12 amino acids.

V is TRBV18 and J is TRBJ1-1; D gene unclear. V lost 2 bases, J lost 0 bases, and 7 bases lay in between. CDR3 length: 14 amino acids. Germline V gene data show CDR1 as KGHSH and CDR2 as LQKENI. CDR3 bases: TGTGCCAGCTCACCATTAACCATGAACACTGAAGCTTTCTTT. Translated, it gives CASSPLTMNTEAFF.

This chain uses TRBV9 with TRBJ2-3; 13 bases align to TRBD2. V was pared by 2 bases and J by 1 base, with 1 base of the junction left unmatched. CDR1 SGDLS and CDR2 YYNGEE come from the germline V gene. The CDR3 is 16 residues long. The CDR3 nucleotides are TGTGCCAGCAGCGTCGGACTAGCGGGGGGCACAGATACGCAGTATTTT. Its protein product is CASSVGLAGGTDTQYF.

The chain carries TRBV29-1 and TRBJ1-2; TRBD1 agrees at 9 bases. Germline lookup yields CDR1 SQVTM and CDR2 ANQGSEA. Unmatched junction bases numbered 11, after V lost 7 bases and J lost 2 bases. CDR3 length: 15 residues. CDR3 DNA: TGCAGCGCGAGGACAGGGGACGTAGTAAACTATGGCTACACCTTC. Protein product: CSARTGDVVNYGYTF.

This clone showed up just a few times. J is TRBJ1-4 and V is TRBV29-1; D not certain. Per the germline V gene, CDR1 is SQVTM and CDR2 is ANQGSEA. Between the trimmed V and J ends, which lost 3 bases and 4 bases, there was a span of 12 bases. The CDR3 loop spans 14 amino acids. The CDR3, as DNA: TGCAGCGTTGATTTAGGGATCGGTAATGAAAAACTGTTTTTT. Protein sequence: CSVDLGIGNEKLFF.

V and J are TRBV30 and TRBJ2-7; a weak D match, TRBD1 (6 bases). From germline, CDR1 is GTSNPN and CDR2 SVGIG (reference sequence). Trimming pared 3 bases from V and 4 bases from J, leaving 16 bases between. This CDR3 has 14 amino acids. CDR3 nucleotide sequence: TGTGCCTGGAGCTATGGACAGATTGGGTACGAGCAGTACTTC. Its protein is CAWSYGQIGYEQYF.

Concerning this clone: This same CDR3 is encoded by further DNA sequences in the sample. This chain uses TRBV29-1 with TRBJ1-2; D is ambiguous. This CDR3 contains 9 residues. CDR1 and CDR2 (germline): SQVTM, ANQGSEA. Trimming took 3 bases from V and 5 from J, leaving 1 base between them. CDR3 in amino acids: CSVDYGYTF. CDR3 in DNA: TGCAGCGTTGATTATGGCTACACCTTC.

The J gene is TRBJ1-1, the V gene TRBV7-2, with D hard to call. Trimming stripped 1 base from V and 4 bases from J, with 13 bases between. Per the germline V gene, CDR1 is SGHTA and CDR2 is FQGNSA. The CDR3 is 15 residues long. CDR3 residues: CASSLDVGRSTEAFF. CDR3 nucleotide sequence: TGTGCCAGCAGCTTAGATGTGGGGAGGAGCACTGAAGCTTTCTTT.

This clone is a singleton in its sample. The chain uses TRBV6-6 and TRBJ1-4; no clear D. The CDR3 is 11 amino acids. Trimming removed 6 bases at V and 10 bases at J, with 9 bases between. Germline loops: CDR1 MNHNY, CDR2 SVGAGI (reference sequence). The CDR3 loop is CASRDGLKLFF. CDR3 coding DNA: TGTGCCAGCAGGGACGGATTAAAACTGTTTTTT.

Only a few counts were recorded for this clone. The rearrangement links TRBV29-1 to TRBJ2-1; D is perhaps TRBD1 or TRBD2 (5 bases each). Trimming cost V 4 bases and J 5 bases, with 9 bases left between them. In germline, CDR1 is SQVTM, CDR2 ANQGSEA. The CDR3 has 12 residues. CDR3 sequence: CSVVWGNNEQFF. CDR3 bases: TGCAGCGTTGTTTGGGGGAACAATGAGCAGTTCTTC.

The gene calls are TRBV29-1 and TRBJ2-1; TRBD2 aligns across 10 bases. The CDR3 spans 14 residues. The V and J ends lost 3 bases and 4 bases, in that order; junction bases with no gene match: 3. Germline V gene sequence: CDR1 SQVTM, CDR2 ANQGSEA. In DNA form, the CDR3 reads TGCAGCGTTGACGTTAGCGGGGGGTACAATGAGCAGTTCTTC. Translated, it gives CSVDVSGGYNEQFF.

This sequence joins TRBV7-8 and TRBJ2-1; the match to TRBD2 covers 9 bases. Trimming took 11 bases from V and 5 from J; bases not matched to a gene: 4. Germline V gene data show CDR1 as SGHVS and CDR2 as FQNEAQ. This CDR3 has 12 residues. This chain's CDR3 is CARASGNNEQFF. CDR3 in DNA: TGTGCCCGGGCTAGCGGGAACAATGAGCAGTTCTTC.

The chain carries TRBV2 and TRBJ2-7; D gene unclear. From germline, CDR1 is SNHLY and CDR2 FYNNEI. The CDR3 extends over 12 amino acids. V dropped 6 bases and J dropped 2 bases, with 8 bases sitting between them. The CDR3 here is CASRVTTYEQYF. The CDR3 DNA reads TGTGCCAGCAGAGTAACCACCTACGAGCAGTACTTC.

The rearrangement uses TRBV6-5 and TRBJ1-5; D remains unclear. CDR1 is MNHEY and CDR2 is SVGAGI in the germline V gene. The CDR3 contains 13 residues. V was trimmed by 2 bases and J by 4 bases, leaving 6 bases between them. The CDR3 loop is CASSYTVNQPQHF. CDR3 nucleotides: TGTGCCAGCAGTTACACGGTTAATCAGCCCCAGCATTTT.